Listed here are 15 T cell receptor beta chains from one sample, sequenced in a study of CD8 T cells in Susac syndrome. When the RNA was reverse transcribed, random hexamers were used with an input of roughly 0.5 to 1 ug. TCRdb reprocessed the immunoSEQ multiplex PCR reads via MiXCR and lists one record per CDR3 protein. The sample holds some 180,000 distinct CDR3 sequences; approximately 94% are singletons and the top ten take 0.08% to 0.11%. The material sequenced was CD4+ T cells from PBMCs. The receptors originated from a human donor in good health.

The chain couples TRBV19 to TRBJ1-5, with D maybe TRBD1 (5 bases). Trimming left V 9 bases short and J 3 bases short, with 12 bases between. CDR3 length: 13 amino acids. Germline V CDR1 and CDR2: LNHDA, SQIVND (reference sequence). The CDR3 sequence is CASGWGVNQPQHF. The CDR3, as DNA: TGTGCCAGCGGCTGGGGGGTCAATCAGCCCCAGCATTTT. Full variable domain (missing parts from reference TRBV19 and TRBJ1-5): DGGITQSPKYLFRKEGQNVTLSCEQNLNHDAMYWYRQDPGQGLRLIYYSQIVNDFQKGDIAEGYSVSREKKESFPLTVTSAQKNPTAFYLCASGWGVNQPQHFGDGTRLSIL.

The chain joins TRBV29-1 to TRBJ2-7; the match to TRBD1 covers 7 bases. Trimming took 6 bases from V and 0 from J; bases not matched to a gene: 5. The CDR3 is 13 residues long. Germline V gene data show CDR1 as SQVTM and CDR2 as ANQGSEA. The CDR3 here is CSVQGESSYEQYF. The CDR3 region has the DNA TGCAGCGTGCAGGGGGAGAGCTCCTACGAGCAGTACTTC.

This chain uses TRBV30 with TRBJ2-1, with 9 bases identical to TRBD2. V lost 0 bases to trimming and J lost 3 bases; unmatched junction nucleotides: 9. The CDR3 loop spans 17 amino acids. Germline loops: CDR1 GTSNPN, CDR2 SVGIG (reference sequence). CDR3 nucleotide sequence: TGTGCCTGGAGTGTAATCCTTAGCGGGAGATACTACAATGAGCAGTTCTTC. This gives the protein CAWSVILSGRYYNEQFF.

The DNA for the CDR3 is TGTGCCAGCTTAGCGGGAGGGCCCTTCAACGAGCAGTACTTC. Its protein product is CASLAGGPFNEQYF. This sequence joins TRBV6-2 or TRBV6-3 and TRBJ2-7; TRBD2 agrees at 11 bases. The CDR3 extends over 14 amino acids. CDR1 MNHEY and CDR2 SVGEGT come from the germline V gene. Trimming took 8 bases from V and 5 from J; bases not matched to a gene: 8.

V usage is TRBV29-1 and J usage is TRBJ2-3; 8 bases are shared with TRBD2. V lost 4 bases and J lost 5; bases outside the gene matches: 11. This CDR3 has 15 residues. Germline-derived CDR1 and CDR2 are SQVTM and ANQGSEA. The CDR3 nucleotides read TGCAGCGTTGGCGGGGGGCGGGACGGTAGAGATACGCAGTATTTT. Translating gives CSVGGGRDGRDTQYF.

The CDR3 sequence is CASSRDTLNIQYF. CDR3 nucleotide sequence: TGTGCCAGCAGCCGGGACACTCTAAACATTCAGTACTTC. The rearrangement links TRBV3-1 to TRBJ2-4; D may be TRBD1 (6 bases). CDR3 length: 13 residues. Per germline, CDR1 LGHDT and CDR2 YNNKEL (reference sequence). V lost 4 bases, J lost 6 bases, and 10 bases lay in between.

This clonotype was observed once. The chain employs TRBV29-1 and TRBJ1-2, with TRBD1 as a possible D gene (6 bases). The V and J ends lost 0 bases and 4 bases respectively, with 15 bases between them. This CDR3 has 15 residues. CDR1 is SQVTM and CDR2 is ANQGSEA in the germline V gene. CDR3 DNA: TGCAGCGTTGAAGATCCGGGGAGGGGGATCTATGGCTACACCTTC. Translating it yields CSVEDPGRGIYGYTF.

This clonotype has only one observation. The CDR3, as DNA: TGTGCCAGCAGTTTACGGGGTGTGGAGACCCAGTACTTC. It encodes CASSLRGVETQYF. V gene TRBV12-3 or TRBV12-4 combines with J gene TRBJ2-5, with D possibly TRBD2 on 5 matching bases. V gave up 2 bases and J gave up 5 bases, with 9 bases separating them. The CDR3 is made up of 13 amino acids.

The rearrangement links TRBV30 to TRBJ2-5; D unclear. The CDR3 length is 12 residues. Per the germline V gene, CDR1 is GTSNPN and CDR2 is SVGIG (reference sequence). The germline V and J ends were trimmed by 0 bases and 3 bases, with 5 bases remaining between them. This CDR3 is CAWSVGEETQYF. The CDR3 region has the DNA TGTGCCTGGAGTGTTGGTGAAGAGACCCAGTACTTC.

CDR3 protein: CSVGEVYEQYF. The CDR3 coding sequence is TGCAGCGTCGGAGAAGTCTACGAGCAGTACTTC. The chain is built from TRBV29-1 and TRBJ2-7; D remains unclear. The CDR3 is 11 residues long. Germline-derived CDR1 and CDR2 are SQVTM and ANQGSEA. V was trimmed by 6 bases and J by 3 bases, leaving 9 bases between them.

In this sample, this clonotype turned up once. The CDR3 is CATSRDRWGQSYGYTF. CDR3 bases: TGTGCCACCAGCAGAGATCGCTGGGGACAGAGCTATGGCTACACCTTC. The chain employs TRBV15 and TRBJ1-2, with 7 positions matching TRBD1. The length of the CDR3 is 16 residues. Germline V gene data show CDR1 as LNHNV and CDR2 as YYDKDF (reference sequence). Trimming removed 0 bases from V and 4 bases from J; junction bases left unmatched: 8.

The J gene is TRBJ2-7, the V gene TRBV20-1, with TRBD2 identical over 11 bases. The CDR3 sequence is 13 residues long. Germline assignment: CDR1 DFQATT and CDR2 SNEGSKA (reference sequence). With V trimmed by 6 bases and J by 4 bases, 5 bases remained unmatched. CDR3 coding DNA: TGCAGTGCGTCTAGCGGGAGGATGTACGAGCAGTACTTC. This sequence encodes CSASSGRMYEQYF.

This rearrangement joins TRBV6-2 or TRBV6-3 to TRBJ2-3, with unresolved D. The CDR3 extends over 12 amino acids. Germline V gives CDR1 MNHEY, CDR2 SVGEGT. Trimming shortened V by 6 bases and J by 4 bases, and 8 bases separated the two germline ends. The CDR3 nucleotides are TGTGCCAGCAGCCGCGAAGCAGATACGCAGTATTTT. As protein: CASSREADTQYF.

The rearrangement joins TRBV30 to TRBJ2-7; D uncertain. The CDR3 totals 14 residues. Germline CDR1 GTSNPN, CDR2 SVGIG (reference sequence). Trimming stripped 4 bases from V and 2 bases from J, with 15 bases between. CDR3 sequence: CAWNPRLETYEQYF. In DNA form, the CDR3 reads TGTGCCTGGAACCCCCGGCTGGAGACCTACGAGCAGTACTTC. The full variable domain, rest sourced from reference TRBV30 and TRBJ2-7, is SQTIHQWPATLVQPVGSPLSLECTVEGTSNPNLYWYRQAAGRGLQLLFYSVGIGQISSEVPQNLSASRPQDRQFILSSKKLLLSDSGFYLCAWNPRLETYEQYFGPGTRLTVT.

This sequence joins TRBV12-3 or TRBV12-4 and TRBJ2-1; D unclear. This CDR3 is built from 11 residues. V was trimmed by 8 bases and J by 7 bases, leaving 9 bases between them. Here the CDR3 reads CASVARNEQFF. For the CDR3, the DNA is TGTGCCAGCGTTGCTAGGAATGAGCAGTTCTTC.